One and the same sample provided the 7 T cell receptor beta chains below, sequenced in a study of cytomegalovirus exposure and HLA in healthy donors. The PCR employed 60 Vbeta primers together with 13 Jbeta primers. Some clones are missing from TCRdb's copy, which holds only in-frame ones; the method was immunoSEQ multiplex PCR. The sample has 200,000 to 250,000 clones, roughly 91% seen once. The source material was PBMCs. The receptors were gathered from a woman in her late teens or twenties in good health and CMV-seronegative.

A remark on this clone: The same CDR3 can be traced to other DNA sequences in this sample. The V and J genes are TRBV7-2 and TRBJ2-7; TRBD2 aligns across 7 bases. Germline values: CDR1 SGHTA, CDR2 FQGNSA. V gave up 1 base and J gave up 0 bases; unmatched junction bases: 3. CDR3 length equals 15 residues. CDR3 nucleotide sequence: TGTGCCAGCAGCTTAGTGGCTAGCGGCTCCTACGAGCAGTACTTC. Translating gives CASSLVASGSYEQYF.

This clone showed up just once. This rearrangement joins TRBV6-1 to TRBJ2-5; D unresolved. The J call is in doubt because the DNA end fits TRBJ2-7 better. The CDR3 extends over 14 amino acids. Germline V lookup: CDR1 MNHNS, CDR2 SASEGT. CDR3 amino acids: CASSEALRQNEQYF. In nucleotides, the CDR3 is TGTGCCAGCAGTGAAGCTCTTAGACAAAACGAGCAGTACTTC.

The chain joins TRBV5-5 to TRBJ1-2; TRBD1 is a possible D gene (5 bases). The CDR3 runs 14 residues. Trimming pared 0 bases from V and 4 bases from J, leaving 10 bases between. Germline V gene sequence: CDR1 SGHKS, CDR2 YYEKEE (reference sequence). CDR3: CASSLGQGPYGYTF. The CDR3 region has the DNA TGTGCCAGCAGCTTGGGTCAGGGTCCCTATGGCTACACCTTC.

In the case of this clone: Compared with germline, one end of the junction differs, possibly owing to a read error. This sequence joins TRBV29-1 and TRBJ2-7; 10 bases align to TRBD1. Germline CDR1 reads SQVTM; CDR2 reads ANQGSEA. This CDR3 has 16 residues. In nucleotides, the CDR3 is TGCAGTGTTGATACCCCTTCCGGGACAGGGGCTTACGAGCAGTACTTC. Its protein is CSVDTPSGTGAYEQYF.

This clone was seen just once. The chain carries TRBV5-1 and TRBJ2-1; 7 positions agree with TRBD2. The V gene's germline CDR1 is SGHRS and CDR2 YFSETQ. Trimming took 1 base from V and 2 from J; bases not matched to a gene: 15. This CDR3 has 19 amino acids. The CDR3 DNA sequence: TGCGCCAGCAGCTTGAGAGTGGGAGGGCCGGCGAGCCCCTACAATGAGCAGTTCTTC. Translating it yields CASSLRVGGPASPYNEQFF.

V is TRBV5-4 and J is TRBJ2-1, with 7 bases matching TRBD2. The CDR3 has 15 amino acids. The germline CDR1 and CDR2 sequences are SGHNT and YYREEE (reference sequence). V lost 2 bases, J lost 4 bases, and 6 bases stayed unmatched. The CDR3 DNA reads as TGTGCCAGCAGCTTTTATCTAGCGGCATACAATGAGCAGTTCTTC. Amino acid sequence: CASSFYLAAYNEQFF. Variable domain in full (rest from reference TRBV5-4 and TRBJ2-1): ETGVTQSPTHLIKTRGQQVTLRCSSQSGHNTVSWYQQALGQGPQFIFQYYREEENGRGNFPPRFSGLQFPNYSSELNVNALELDDSALYLCASSFYLAAYNEQFFGPGTRLTVL.

The chain combines TRBV4-2 with TRBJ2-7; D possibly corresponds to TRBD1 (5 bases). V lost 0 bases to trimming and J lost 4 bases, with 13 bases between them. CDR1 and CDR2 from the germline V gene are LGHNA and YNFKEQ. CDR3 length: 15 residues. This CDR3 reads CASSQDLQGRYEQYF. CDR3 in DNA: TGTGCCAGCAGCCAAGATCTCCAGGGTAGATACGAGCAGTACTTC.